Sequencing of this T cell receptor beta chain was carried out in a study of cytomegalovirus exposure and HLA in healthy donors. Turning to the study itself: HLA-typed donors were the source of approximately 88 million unique TCRs held in an early data release. Study outcomes and limitations: Through in vitro validation, a few CMV-associated chains were shown to be specific for CMV antigens.

This CDR3 contains 20 residues. V was trimmed by 0 bases and J by 3 bases, leaving 27 bases between them. Concerning this clone: Its antigen is unknown.

Donors consisted of healthy bone marrow donors. 60 Vbeta and 13 Jbeta primers were used in PCR. Only in-frame clones appear in the TCRdb table, and some are missing; sequencing was by immunoSEQ multiplex PCR. The repertoire holds about 140,000 clones, with around three quarters as singletons. Sequenced input: PBMCs. This chain connects TRBV5-3 to TRBJ1-2; D uncertain. TRBV5-3 is noted as an ORF with a role that remains uncertain. The clonotype was recovered from a man aged 25-45 years in good health and CMV-seronegative. The CDR3 DNA sequence: TGTGCCAGAAGCTTGGTGCACGCGCCTCGACAAGGGAGGTTTGACTATGGCTACACCTTC. Its translation is CARSLVHAPRQGRFDYGYTF.